The 9 T cell receptor beta chains below were found in one sample sequenced in a study of T cells in Graves' hyperthyroidism and ophthalmopathy (dated by TCRdb to about 2019). The method behind the library was multiplex PCR. Sequencing used an Illumina HiSeq 2000. TCR beta CDR3 regions were amplified from RNA transcripts. For the first round of RT-PCR on the TCR CDR3, the HTBI primer set was used together with the Qiagen OneStep RT-PCR kit. TCRdb trimmed public reads at Q25 via fastp, called clones via MiXCR and kept in-frame beta chains. Each CDR3 protein appears once, grouped with its most common genes and DNA. This sample lists roughly 560,000 distinct CDR3 sequences; over 12% were detected once. 3.5% to 4.5% of the sample belongs to the ten largest clones. Sequencing was done on a sample of blood. The receptors here all came from a woman aged 40 to 49 with Graves' ophthalmopathy.

This clonotype has ten or more counts. The chain combines TRBV20-1 with TRBJ2-2; D is uncertain. CDR3 size: 14 residues. The V end was cut by 2 bases, the J end by 0 bases, with 7 bases between. Germline V gives CDR1 DFQATT, CDR2 SNEGSKA (reference sequence). CDR3 sequence reads: CSARIGSNTGELFF. As DNA, the CDR3 is TGCAGTGCTAGAATCGGCTCGAACACCGGGGAGCTGTTTTTT.

This clonotype was detected many times. The chain couples TRBV7-2 to TRBJ1-3; TRBD1 aligns across 7 bases. The CDR3 has 14 residues. After removal of 4 bases from V and 2 bases from J, the junction contained 2 bases not matched to a gene. CDR1 and CDR2 (germline): SGHTA, FQGNSA. The CDR3 region has the DNA TGTGCCAGCAGCTCAGGGACAGCTGGAAACACCATATATTTT. It translates to CASSSGTAGNTIYF.

This clonotype was observed a handful of times. This sequence joins TRBV27 and TRBJ2-1; D possibly corresponds to TRBD2 (5 bases). The length of the CDR3 is 17 residues. The V gene's germline CDR1 is MNHEY and CDR2 SMNVEV (reference sequence). The V and J ends lost 5 bases and 2 bases respectively, with 19 bases between them. CDR3 nucleotide sequence: TGTGCCAGCAGTCTCTCCTACGGGTTCGGGACCTACAATGAGCAGTTCTTC. This gives the protein CASSLSYGFGTYNEQFF.

At least ten counts were recorded for this clonotype. The V call is TRBV27, the J call TRBJ2-7, with D perhaps being TRBD1 or TRBD2 (5 bases each). V dropped 3 bases and J dropped 5 bases, with 14 bases sitting between them. The CDR3 spans 14 residues. Germline V lookup: CDR1 MNHEY, CDR2 SMNVEV (reference sequence). CDR3 sequence reads: CASSFGTAVHEQYF. The CDR3 nucleotides read TGTGCCAGCAGTTTTGGGACGGCGGTGCACGAGCAGTACTTC.

The V gene is TRBV30, the J gene TRBJ2-7; no clear D. Trimming pared 2 bases from V and 2 bases from J, leaving 13 bases between. Germline values: CDR1 GTSNPN, CDR2 SVGIG (reference sequence). The CDR3 runs 14 residues. This chain's CDR3 is CAWSSQVIPYEQYF. DNA for the CDR3: TGTGCCTGGAGTTCCCAAGTGATCCCCTACGAGCAGTACTTC.

This clonotype appeared a few times. V is TRBV19 and J is TRBJ2-7; the D gene could be TRBD1 or TRBD2 (5 bases each). This CDR3 contains 15 residues. V was trimmed by 5 bases and J by 4 bases, leaving 18 bases between them. The germline CDR1 and CDR2 sequences are LNHDA and SQIVND (reference sequence). The CDR3 nucleotides are TGTGCCAGTAGTTCCCGAACAGGCAGGGAGTACGAGCAGTACTTC. Translating it yields CASSSRTGREYEQYF.

At least ten counts were recorded for this clonotype. The chain carries TRBV27 and TRBJ2-7; D gene unclear. V was trimmed by 8 bases and J by 2 bases, leaving 19 bases between them. This CDR3 has 15 amino acids. The germline V gene encodes CDR1 MNHEY and CDR2 SMNVEV (reference sequence). The CDR3 sequence: CASAPVGLFTYEQYF. Here the CDR3 DNA reads TGTGCCAGCGCCCCGGTGGGCTTGTTCACCTACGAGCAGTACTTC.

This clonotype showed up just a few times. The gene calls are TRBV7-2 and TRBJ2-5; TRBD1 is a possible D gene (6 bases). This CDR3 contains 14 residues. V shed 5 bases and J shed 4 bases, with 14 bases lying between them. Germline assignment: CDR1 SGHTA and CDR2 FQGNSA. Written as DNA, the CDR3 is TGTGCCAGCAGCGGGGGCCAGGCCGCAGAGACCCAGTACTTC. Translated, it gives CASSGGQAAETQYF.

The chain employs TRBV4-1 and TRBJ1-2; D unresolved. Trimming removed 0 bases from V and 2 bases from J, with 13 bases in between. The CDR3 has 16 residues. Germline-derived CDR1 and CDR2 are MGHRA and YSYEKL. The CDR3 region has the DNA TGCGCCAGCAGCCAAGATCCGGCAGTAGAAAACTATGGCTACACCTTC. This gives the protein CASSQDPAVENYGYTF.